The 26 T cell receptor beta chains presented below share a single source sample, sequenced in a study of blood T cell repertoires in COVID-19 (dated by TCRdb to 2018 to 2021). The method behind the library was the immunoSEQ multiplex PCR assay. This immuneACCESS table, as held by TCRdb, lists in-frame sequences with V and J called but not all clones. Of the missing ones, under half trace to an unresolved V gene in checked studies; the others have no known cause. This sample lists a few hundred thousand clones; roughly 80% were detected once. The leading ten clones occupy 15% to 20% of the sample. The sequenced sample consisted of peripheral blood. The receptors stem from a man aged 30 to 45 with active or convalescent COVID-19.

This clone was seen a single time. The J gene is TRBJ2-1, the V gene TRBV28; 12 nucleotides line up with TRBD2. The J segment lost 9 bases and the V segment lost 9 bases, leaving 6 bases of the junction unmatched. The CDR3 totals 13 residues. Germline V lookup: CDR1 MDHEN, CDR2 SYDVKM. The CDR3 loop reads CASITSGRSEQFF. CDR3 in DNA: TGTGCCAGTATAACTAGCGGGAGGAGTGAGCAGTTCTTC.

The V and J genes are TRBV12-3 or TRBV12-4 and TRBJ1-6, with D possibly matching TRBD1 (6 bases). The CDR3 is made up of 13 amino acids. Between the trimmed V and J ends, which lost 4 bases and 12 bases, there was a span of 13 bases. The CDR3 DNA follows: TGTGCCAGCAGTTCTGGTCAAGGGGGACCCCTCCACTTT. This sequence encodes CASSSGQGGPLHF.

The chain is built from TRBV6-5 and TRBJ2-1; TRBD2 aligns across 9 bases. CDR1 MNHEY and CDR2 SVGAGI come from the germline V gene. Trimming took 6 bases from V and 2 from J; bases not matched to a gene: 5. The length of the CDR3 is 15 residues. In DNA, the CDR3 is TGTGCCAGCAGCCCCGGGACTAGCACCTACAATGAGCAGTTCTTC. Encoded protein: CASSPGTSTYNEQFF.

The V gene is TRBV28, the J gene TRBJ1-1; 8 bases match TRBD1. With V trimmed by 7 bases and J by 4 bases, 5 bases remained unmatched. The CDR3 runs 13 residues. Germline CDR1 and CDR2: MDHEN and SYDVKM. CDR3 DNA sequence: TGTGCCAGCAATCAGGGGGCTGTCACTGAAGCTTTCTTT. It translates to CASNQGAVTEAFF.

The chain is built from TRBV18 and TRBJ2-6, with D unclear. CDR1 and CDR2 from the germline V gene are KGHSH and LQKENI. The CDR3 has 16 residues. Trimming pared 0 bases from V and 0 bases from J, leaving 6 bases between. The CDR3 is CASSPPGSSGANVLTF. For the CDR3, the DNA is TGTGCCAGCTCACCACCGGGCAGCTCTGGGGCCAACGTCCTGACTTTC.

This chain joins TRBV2 and TRBJ2-1; tentatively, D is TRBD2 (7 bases). V shed 3 bases and J shed 4 bases, with 13 bases lying between them. CDR3 length: 15 amino acids. Germline values: CDR1 SNHLY, CDR2 FYNNEI. CDR3 region: CASSEFGGPYNEQFF. CDR3 nucleotides: TGTGCCAGCAGTGAGTTCGGGGGGCCTTACAATGAGCAGTTCTTC.

This chain links TRBV3-1 (or the pseudogene TRBV3-2) with TRBJ2-7; no reliable D call. This CDR3 has 16 residues. The germline V and J ends were trimmed by 4 bases and 3 bases, with 19 bases remaining between them. Germline assignment: CDR1 LGHDT and CDR2 YNNKEL (reference sequence). CDR3 coding DNA: TGTGCCAGCAGCCGTACCGAGTCCTCACCCTACTACGAGCAGTACTTC. Residues: CASSRTESSPYYEQYF.

The chain links TRBV9 to TRBJ2-1, with 8 nucleotides matching TRBD2. The CDR3 loop spans 15 amino acids. Germline assignment: CDR1 SGDLS and CDR2 YYNGEE. V lost 0 bases to trimming and J lost 5 bases; unmatched junction nucleotides: 4. The CDR3 loop reads CASSVGLAGNNEQFF. The CDR3 coding sequence is TGTGCCAGCAGCGTAGGGCTAGCGGGTAACAATGAGCAGTTCTTC.

The V call is TRBV7-2, the J call TRBJ1-4; 8 bases fit TRBD1. Germline trimming cut 5 bases from V and 7 bases from J; bases unmatched to any gene: 9. This CDR3 has 15 residues. Germline V gives CDR1 SGHTA, CDR2 FQGNSA. CDR3 bases: TGTGCCAGCAGCCGCCGACAGGGGCAAGGTGAAAAACTGTTTTTT. Amino acids: CASSRRQGQGEKLFF.

The genes are TRBV28 and TRBJ1-2, with TRBD1 matching 8 bases. The V gene end was trimmed by 1 base and the J gene end by 8 bases; junction bases not matched to a gene: 9. This CDR3 has 15 residues. Germline lookup yields CDR1 MDHEN and CDR2 SYDVKM. CDR3 nucleotide sequence: TGTGCCAGCAGTTTATTATACCTCGACAGGGGCGGCTACACCTTC. This encodes CASSLLYLDRGGYTF.

This chain links TRBV12-3 or TRBV12-4 with TRBJ2-7, with 7 bases aligning to TRBD1. Germline trimming cut 6 bases from V and 6 bases from J; bases unmatched to any gene: 8. The CDR3 loop spans 13 amino acids. The CDR3 is CASSQRQGAEQYF. The CDR3 DNA is TGTGCCAGCAGCCAAAGACAGGGCGCCGAGCAGTACTTC.

The rearrangement uses TRBV13 and TRBJ2-1; the D gene is possibly TRBD2 (6 bases). The CDR3 is made up of 14 amino acids. Germline values: CDR1 PRHDT, CDR2 FYEKMQ (reference sequence). The germline V and J ends were trimmed by 5 bases and 8 bases, with 16 bases remaining between them. This CDR3 reads CASSPRRGGDEQFF. The DNA for the CDR3 is TGTGCCAGCAGCCCCCGGCGGGGTGGTGATGAGCAGTTCTTC. Full variable domain (outside the CDR3, taken from reference TRBV13 and TRBJ2-1): AAGVIQSPRHLIKEKRETATLKCYPIPRHDTVYWYQQGPGQDPQFLISFYEKMQSDKGSIPDRFSAQQFSDYHSELNMSSLELGDSALYFCASSPRRGGDEQFFGPGTRLTVL.

The V call is TRBV6-2 or TRBV6-3, the J call TRBJ1-2; TRBD1 matches at 10 bases. The length of the CDR3 is 15 residues. Germline-derived CDR1 and CDR2 are MNHEY and SVGEGT. With 2 bases clipped from V and 9 bases from J, the junction kept 9 bases outside the gene matches. CDR3 sequence (DNA): TGTGCCAGCAGTTACGCGGCGGGACAGGGGCTCAGCTACACCTTC. This gives the protein CASSYAAGQGLSYTF.

The V call is TRBV5-4, the J call TRBJ2-3; D may be TRBD1 (9 bases). The V end lost 3 bases, the J end lost 0 bases, and 20 bases lay between the germline ends. This CDR3 has 18 amino acids. CDR1 is SGHNT and CDR2 is YYREEE in the germline V gene (reference sequence). The CDR3 DNA reads TGTGCCAGCAGCTCCGGGACAGGGCGCGGGAGGAGCACAGATACGCAGTATTTT. Protein product: CASSSGTGRGRSTDTQYF.

This rearrangement joins TRBV5-1 to TRBJ1-2; D may be TRBD1 (5 bases). CDR3 length equals 14 residues. CDR1 is SGHRS and CDR2 is YFSETQ in the germline V gene. V lost 3 bases, J lost 7 bases, and 16 bases lay in between. The CDR3 DNA follows: TGCGCCAGCAGCTATGGACCGACCGGGGGTGGCTACACCTTC. Its protein product is CASSYGPTGGGYTF.

This clone was observed once. J is TRBJ2-4 and V is TRBV4-2; D gene ambiguous. V lost 0 bases, J lost 7 bases, and 13 bases lay in between. The germline CDR1 and CDR2 sequences are LGHNA and YNFKEQ. The CDR3 extends over 15 amino acids. This CDR3 is CASSQDSTGWNIQYF. In DNA form, the CDR3 reads TGTGCCAGCAGCCAAGACTCGACTGGGTGGAACATTCAGTACTTC.

A single count supports this clone. V usage is TRBV4-2 and J usage is TRBJ2-1, with 9 bases matching TRBD2. The CDR3 extends over 16 amino acids. CDR1 and CDR2 (germline): LGHNA, YNFKEQ. Germline trimming cut 0 bases from V and 0 bases from J; bases unmatched to any gene: 0. CDR3 sequence (DNA): TGTGCCAGCAGCCAAGATAGCGGGAGCTCCTACAATGAGCAGTTCTTC. It is translated as CASSQDSGSSYNEQFF.

The V call is TRBV13, the J call TRBJ2-2; weak D call: TRBD2 (5 bases). There are 16 residues in the CDR3. CDR1 and CDR2 (germline): PRHDT, FYEKMQ (reference sequence). Trimming took 6 bases from V and 8 from J, leaving 22 bases between them. The CDR3 region has the DNA TGTGCCAGCAGTTCCGGGAACGCCGGATCCTTAGGGGAGCTGTTTTTT. It is translated as CASSSGNAGSLGELFF.

The V and J genes are TRBV6-5 and TRBJ2-6; 7 bases align to TRBD1. After removal of 4 bases from V and 2 bases from J, the junction contained 2 bases not matched to a gene. The CDR3 is made up of 15 amino acids. Germline assignment: CDR1 MNHEY and CDR2 SVGAGI. The DNA for the CDR3 is TGTGCCAGCAGTTCTAGGGGGCCTGGGGCCAACGTCCTGACTTTC. This codes for CASSSRGPGANVLTF.

The J gene is TRBJ2-3, the V gene TRBV5-6, with TRBD2 matching over 9 bases. The CDR3 sequence is 16 residues long. Germline CDR1 is SGHDT and CDR2 is YYEEEE. V trimming: 0 bases; J trimming: 4 bases; junction bases outside the gene matches: 6. The CDR3 spells CASSLGASGIADTQYF. Here the CDR3 DNA reads TGTGCCAGCAGCTTGGGAGCTAGCGGGATAGCAGATACGCAGTATTTT.

The V gene is TRBV28, the J gene TRBJ1-4; TRBD1 aligns across 11 bases. J lost 6 bases, V lost 4 bases, and 4 bases had no gene match. CDR3 size: 15 residues. Per the germline V gene, CDR1 is MDHEN and CDR2 is SYDVKM. CDR3 in DNA: TGTGCCAGCAGTTCCAGGACAGGGGGCTATGAAAAACTGTTTTTT. It is translated as CASSSRTGGYEKLFF. Complete variable domain (other parts from reference TRBV28 and TRBJ1-4): DVKVTQSSRYLVKRTGEKVFLECVQDMDHENMFWYRQDPGLGLRLIYFSYDVKMKEKGDIPEGYSVSREKKERFSLILESASTNQTSMYLCASSSRTGGYEKLFFGSGTQLSVL.

V gene TRBV11-3 combines with J gene TRBJ2-7; D is perhaps TRBD1 (7 bases). Trimming cost V 3 bases and J 3 bases, with 15 bases left between them. Germline CDR1 SGHNT, CDR2 YENEEA. There are 15 residues in the CDR3. CDR3 region: CASSLGGGGLYEQYF. The CDR3 DNA follows: TGTGCCAGCAGCTTGGGTGGAGGGGGCCTCTACGAGCAGTACTTC. The full variable domain, in which reference TRBV11-3 and TRBJ2-7 provide the parts outside the CDR3, is EAGVVQSPRYKIIEKKQPVAFWCNPISGHNTLYWYLQNLGQGPELLIRYENEEAVDDSQLPKDRFSAERLKGVDSTLKIQPAELGDSAVYLCASSLGGGGLYEQYFGPGTRLTVT.

This clone is a singleton in its sample. V gene TRBV2 combines with J gene TRBJ1-6; no firm D call. Looked up from germline, CDR1 is SNHLY and CDR2 is FYNNEI. The CDR3 is 13 amino acids. The V and J ends lost 3 bases and 7 bases respectively, with 7 bases between them. The CDR3 nucleotides read TGTGCCAGCAGTGACCGAGAGAATTCACCCCTCCACTTT. Encoded protein: CASSDRENSPLHF. Combining the CDR3 with reference TRBV2 and TRBJ1-6 gives the whole variable domain EPEVTQTPSHQVTQMGQEVILRCVPISNHLYFYWYRQILGQKVEFLVSFYNNEISEKSEIFDDQFSVERPDGSNFTLKIRSTKLEDSAMYFCASSDRENSPLHFGNGTRLTVT.

The chain joins TRBV4-3 to TRBJ1-3; a weak D match, TRBD1 (6 bases). With 2 bases removed from V and 0 bases from J, the gap between germline ends came to 11 bases. Germline-derived CDR1 and CDR2 are LGHNA and YSLEER. There are 16 residues in the CDR3. In nucleotides, the CDR3 is TGCGCCAGCAGCCAATTAGGACAGAACTCTGGAAACACCATATATTTT. As protein: CASSQLGQNSGNTIYF.

The chain carries TRBV13 and TRBJ2-3; 9 bases fit TRBD2. Trimming cost V 6 bases and J 2 bases; bases outside gene matches: 15. The CDR3 is made up of 18 amino acids. Germline CDR1 PRHDT, CDR2 FYEKMQ (reference sequence). In DNA form, the CDR3 reads TGTGCCAGCAGTTCGATACGTGGGCGGGGGGGCCCCACAGATACGCAGTATTTT. It specifies CASSSIRGRGGPTDTQYF.

The chain links TRBV5-1 to TRBJ2-3, with 7 bases lining up with TRBD2. CDR3 length: 16 amino acids. Germline loops: CDR1 SGHRS, CDR2 YFSETQ. The J segment lost 0 bases and the V segment lost 2 bases, leaving 6 bases of the junction unmatched. CDR3 region: CASSLGVGGSTDTQYF. The CDR3 DNA sequence: TGCGCCAGCAGCTTAGGAGTGGGGGGGAGCACAGATACGCAGTATTTT.